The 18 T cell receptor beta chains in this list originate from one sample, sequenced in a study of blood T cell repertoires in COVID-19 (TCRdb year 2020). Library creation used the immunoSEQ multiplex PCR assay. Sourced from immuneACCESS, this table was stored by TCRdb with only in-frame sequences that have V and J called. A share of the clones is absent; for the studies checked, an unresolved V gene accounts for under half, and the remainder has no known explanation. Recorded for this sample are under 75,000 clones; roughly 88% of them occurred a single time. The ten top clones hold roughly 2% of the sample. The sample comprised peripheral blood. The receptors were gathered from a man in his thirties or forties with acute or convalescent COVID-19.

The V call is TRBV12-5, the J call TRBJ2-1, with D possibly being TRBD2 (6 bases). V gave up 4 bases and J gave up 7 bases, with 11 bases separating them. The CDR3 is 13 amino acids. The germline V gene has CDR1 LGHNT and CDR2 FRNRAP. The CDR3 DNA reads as TGTGCTAGTGGTTGGCCTGGGGGGAATGAGCAGTTCTTC. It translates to CASGWPGGNEQFF.

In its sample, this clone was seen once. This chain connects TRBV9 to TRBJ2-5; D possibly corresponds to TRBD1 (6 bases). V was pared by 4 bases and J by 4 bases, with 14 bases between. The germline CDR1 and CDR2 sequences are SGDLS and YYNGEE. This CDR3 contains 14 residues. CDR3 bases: TGTGCCAGCAGCTTAGGGACAACGAGAGAGACCCAGTACTTC. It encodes CASSLGTTRETQYF.

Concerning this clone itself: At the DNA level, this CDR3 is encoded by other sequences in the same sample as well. DNA for the CDR3: TGCGCCAGCAGCCTAGGACTAGCGGGGGGCACAGATACGCAGTATTTT. Amino acids: CASSLGLAGGTDTQYF. This chain links TRBV5-1 with TRBJ2-3, with 13 bases matching TRBD2. This CDR3 is 16 amino acids long. Trimming removed 4 bases from V and 1 base from J; junction bases left unmatched: 3. Germline V gene lookup returns CDR1 SGHRS and CDR2 YFSETQ. Complete variable domain (other parts from reference TRBV5-1 and TRBJ2-3): KAGVTQTPRYLIKTRGQQVTLSCSPISGHRSVSWYQQTPGQGLQFLFEYFSETQRNKGNFPGRFSGRQFSNSRSEMNVSTLELGDSALYLCASSLGLAGGTDTQYFGPGTRLTVL.

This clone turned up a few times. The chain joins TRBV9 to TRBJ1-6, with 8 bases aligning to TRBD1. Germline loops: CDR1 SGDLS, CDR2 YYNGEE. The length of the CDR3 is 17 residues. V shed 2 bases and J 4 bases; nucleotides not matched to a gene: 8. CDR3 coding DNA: TGTGCCAGCAGCGTCGGAACAGGGGGACTATATAATTCACCCCTCCACTTT. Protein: CASSVGTGGLYNSPLHF.

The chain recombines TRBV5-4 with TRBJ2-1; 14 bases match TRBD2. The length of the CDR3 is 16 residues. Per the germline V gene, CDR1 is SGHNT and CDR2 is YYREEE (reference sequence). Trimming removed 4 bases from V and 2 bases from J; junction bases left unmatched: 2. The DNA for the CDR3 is TGTGCCAGCAGCCCGGGACTAGCGGGAGCCTACAATGAGCAGTTCTTC. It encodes CASSPGLAGAYNEQFF.

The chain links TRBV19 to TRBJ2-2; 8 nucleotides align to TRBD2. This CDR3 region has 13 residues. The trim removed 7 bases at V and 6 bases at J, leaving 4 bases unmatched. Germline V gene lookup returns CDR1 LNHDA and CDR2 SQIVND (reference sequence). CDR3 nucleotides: TGTGCCAGTACCCGGACTAGCCCCGGGGAGCTGTTTTTT. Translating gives CASTRTSPGELFF.

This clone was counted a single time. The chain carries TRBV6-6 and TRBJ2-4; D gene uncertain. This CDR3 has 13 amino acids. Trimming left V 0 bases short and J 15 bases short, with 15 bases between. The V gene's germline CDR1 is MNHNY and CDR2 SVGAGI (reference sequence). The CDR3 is CASSYSLTASPYF. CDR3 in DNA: TGTGCCAGCAGTTACTCCCTAACCGCATCACCGTACTTC.

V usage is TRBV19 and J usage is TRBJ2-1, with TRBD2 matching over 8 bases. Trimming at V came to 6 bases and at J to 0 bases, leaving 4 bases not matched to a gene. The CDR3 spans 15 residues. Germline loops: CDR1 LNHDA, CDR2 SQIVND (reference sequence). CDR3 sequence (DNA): TGTGCCAGTAGACAGCGGGGGAGCTCCTACAATGAGCAGTTCTTC. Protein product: CASRQRGSSYNEQFF.

The CDR3 DNA is TGTGCCAGCAGCTCGAGGGTACGGAATGGCTACACCTTC. It yields the protein CASSSRVRNGYTF. V usage is TRBV5-8 and J usage is TRBJ1-2; D is undetermined. Germline V lookup: CDR1 SGHTS, CDR2 YDEGEE. The CDR3 loop spans 13 amino acids. Trimming removed 3 bases from V and 6 bases from J, with 12 bases in between. The complete variable domain, with remaining parts taken from reference TRBV5-8 and TRBJ1-2, reads EAGVTQSPTHLIKTRGQQATLRCSPISGHTSVYWYQQALGLGLQFLLWYDEGEERNRGNFPPRFSGRQFPNYSSELNVNALELEDSALYLCASSSRVRNGYTFGSGTRLTVV.

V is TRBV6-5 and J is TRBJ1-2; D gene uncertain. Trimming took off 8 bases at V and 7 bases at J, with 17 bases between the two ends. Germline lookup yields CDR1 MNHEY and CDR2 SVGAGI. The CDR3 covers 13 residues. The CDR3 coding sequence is TGTGCCAGCCGCGGGCGGGGAAGATCTGGCTACACCTTC. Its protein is CASRGRGRSGYTF.

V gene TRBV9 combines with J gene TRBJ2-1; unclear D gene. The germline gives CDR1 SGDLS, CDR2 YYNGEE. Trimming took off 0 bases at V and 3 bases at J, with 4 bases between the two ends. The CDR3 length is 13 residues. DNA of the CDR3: TGTGCCAGCAGCGTAGCTAGCTACAATGAGCAGTTCTTC. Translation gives CASSVASYNEQFF.

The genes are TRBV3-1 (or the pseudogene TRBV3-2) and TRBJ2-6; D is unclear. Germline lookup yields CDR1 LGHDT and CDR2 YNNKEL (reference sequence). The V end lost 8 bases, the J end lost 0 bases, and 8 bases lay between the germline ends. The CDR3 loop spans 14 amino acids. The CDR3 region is CASSRDSGANVLTF. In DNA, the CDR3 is TGTGCCAGCTCGAGAGACTCTGGGGCCAACGTCCTGACTTTC.

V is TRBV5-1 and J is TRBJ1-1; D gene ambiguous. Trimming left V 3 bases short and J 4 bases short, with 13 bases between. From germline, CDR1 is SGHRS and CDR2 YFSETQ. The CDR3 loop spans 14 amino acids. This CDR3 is CASSSGSSGTEAFF. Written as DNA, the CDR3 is TGCGCCAGCAGCTCCGGGTCGAGTGGCACTGAAGCTTTCTTT.

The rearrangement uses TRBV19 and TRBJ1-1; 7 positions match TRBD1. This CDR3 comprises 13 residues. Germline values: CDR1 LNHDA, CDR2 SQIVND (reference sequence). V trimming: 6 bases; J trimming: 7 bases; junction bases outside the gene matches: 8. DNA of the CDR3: TGTGCCAGTAGCGGGACAGTGGCCTTTGAAGCTTTCTTT. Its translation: CASSGTVAFEAFF.

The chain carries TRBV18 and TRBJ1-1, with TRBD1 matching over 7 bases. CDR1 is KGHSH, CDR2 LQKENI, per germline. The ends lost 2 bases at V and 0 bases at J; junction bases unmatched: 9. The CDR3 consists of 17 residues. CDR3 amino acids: CASSPKVQGRMNTEAFF. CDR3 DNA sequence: TGTGCCAGCTCACCAAAAGTACAGGGGAGAATGAACACTGAAGCTTTCTTT.

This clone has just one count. The CDR3 sequence: CASSLRTGNEKLFF. In DNA, the CDR3 is TGTGCCAGCAGCCTCAGGACAGGGAATGAAAAACTGTTTTTT. The genes are TRBV7-9 and TRBJ1-4, with 8 bases fitting TRBD1. This CDR3 is built from 14 residues. Germline loops: CDR1 SEHNR, CDR2 FQNEAQ (reference sequence). After removal of 5 bases from V and 5 bases from J, the junction contained 4 bases not matched to a gene.

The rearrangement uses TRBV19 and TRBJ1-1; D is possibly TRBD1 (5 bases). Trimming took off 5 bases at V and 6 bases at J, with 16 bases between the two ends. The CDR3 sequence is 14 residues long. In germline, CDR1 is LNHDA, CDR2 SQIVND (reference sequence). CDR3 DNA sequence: TGTGCCAGTAGTCCACTCTGGGGGGGTCCTGAAGCTTTCTTT. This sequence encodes CASSPLWGGPEAFF.

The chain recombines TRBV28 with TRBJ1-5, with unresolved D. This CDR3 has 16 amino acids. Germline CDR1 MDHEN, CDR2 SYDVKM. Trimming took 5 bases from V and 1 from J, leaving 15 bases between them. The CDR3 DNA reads TGTGCCAGCAGTCCTAACCCTCGAGGGAGCAATCAGCCCCAGCATTTT. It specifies CASSPNPRGSNQPQHF.